These T cell receptor beta chains were read from a single sample in a study of blood T cell repertoires in COVID-19. Repertoires were generated with immunoSEQ multiplex PCR, while TCRdb's copy carries only in-frame clones and drops some. The sample includes approximately 230,000 clones, about four fifths seen only once; the top ten take roughly 9.8%. Sample: peripheral blood. The receptor set was obtained from a man older than 75 with acute or convalescent COVID-19. CDR3s include the opening cysteine and the closing phenylalanine or tryptophan. The order of the fields is D gene, J gene, clone size, V gene, CDR3 DNA, CDR3 protein. D genes are given only for firm matches. A clone size is listed for some rows: how often the clone was seen (once, few, many), or a class if it is expanded.

D: TRBD1; J: TRBJ2-7; size: once; V: TRBV28; DNA: TGTGCCAGCAGTCTACCCGGGACAGGCTCCTACGAGCAGTACTTC; CDR3: CASSLPGTGSYEQYF
D: .; J: TRBJ1-5; size: .; V: TRBV6-5; DNA: TGTGCCAGCAGCCCGAGTGGGGGGGGCAATCAGCCCCAGCATTTT; CDR3: CASSPSGGGNQPQHF
D: .; J: TRBJ2-2; size: .; V: TRBV27; DNA: TGTGCCAGCAGTGTTAGGAGGAACACCGGGGAGCTGTTTTTT; CDR3: CASSVRRNTGELFF
D: TRBD1; J: TRBJ2-1; size: .; V: TRBV5-4; DNA: TGTGCCAGCAGCTACCGGGACAGTGCCTACGAGCAGTTCTTC; CDR3: CASSYRDSAYEQFF
D: TRBD1; J: TRBJ1-2; size: once; V: TRBV5-1; DNA: TGCGCCAGCAGACCCGGGACAGTCGTTAATTATGGCTACACCTTC; CDR3: CASRPGTVVNYGYTF
D: .; J: TRBJ1-4; size: .; V: TRBV5-3; DNA: TGTGCCAGAAGCTTGGGCGGTCGTAAGGGGCGCGGGGATGAAAAACTGTTTTTT; CDR3: CARSLGGRKGRGDEKLFF
D: .; J: TRBJ2-1; size: .; V: TRBV6-2/TRBV6-3; DNA: TGTGCCAGCAGTACCTTGGGAGTTCGCAATGAGCAGTTCTTC; CDR3: CASSTLGVRNEQFF
D: .; J: TRBJ1-5; size: .; V: TRBV6-6; DNA: TGTGCCAGCACAAGAGGGGGTATCAATCAGCCCCAGCATTTT; CDR3: CASTRGGINQPQHF
D: TRBD2; J: TRBJ2-2; size: once; V: TRBV5-1; DNA: TGCGCCAGCGGCTCAGGGGTTCAGCGGGAGTTATTCACCGGGGAGCTGTTTTTT; CDR3: CASGSGVQRELFTGELFF
D: .; J: TRBJ2-1; size: .; V: TRBV29-1; DNA: TGCAGCGTTGAACTTGCTTCGGGATCTAGTCGTTTCCCGGTCTTC; CDR3: CSVELASGSSRFPVF
D: .; J: TRBJ2-2; size: .; V: TRBV14; DNA: TGTGCCAGCAGACGAAGGACAGCGAACACCGGGGAGCTGTTTTTT; CDR3: CASRRRTANTGELFF
D: TRBD1; J: TRBJ1-5; size: .; V: TRBV5-5; DNA: TGTGCCAGCAGCTTGTGGTCAGGGGGCGCGTCCCGTCAGCCCCAGCATTTT; CDR3: CASSLWSGGASRQPQHF
D: .; J: TRBJ1-1; size: .; V: TRBV3-1/TRBV3-2; DNA: TGTGCCAGCAGCTCCGGGAGGGACACTGAAGCTTTCTTT; CDR3: CASSSGRDTEAFF
D: TRBD1; J: TRBJ1-1; size: .; V: TRBV28; DNA: TGTGCCAGCAGTTCTCCTGGGACAGACACTGAAGCTTTCTTT; CDR3: CASSSPGTDTEAFF
D: TRBD1; J: TRBJ1-1; size: .; V: TRBV5-1; DNA: TGCGCCAGCAGTTGGGGACAGATTACTTTGAACACTGAAGCTTTCTTT; CDR3: CASSWGQITLNTEAFF
D: .; J: TRBJ1-2; size: few; V: TRBV19; DNA: TGTGCCAGTAGTATGGTCAGCAGGGGAAGAAACTATGGCTACACCTTC; CDR3: CASSMVSRGRNYGYTF
D: .; J: TRBJ2-3; size: .; V: TRBV24-1; DNA: TGTGCCACCAGTGCGGTAGCGCCTGATACGCAGTATTTT; CDR3: CATSAVAPDTQYF
D: TRBD2; J: TRBJ2-4; size: .; V: TRBV30; DNA: TGTGCCTGGAGTGGACTAGCGGGAGCGAACATTCAGTACTTC; CDR3: CAWSGLAGANIQYF
D: TRBD1; J: TRBJ1-2; size: .; V: TRBV13; DNA: TGTGCCAGCAGCTCCGGGACAGTCTATGGCTACACCTTC; CDR3: CASSSGTVYGYTF
D: TRBD1; J: TRBJ1-5; size: .; V: TRBV5-1; DNA: TGCGCCAGCAGCTTGGCCGGGCAGGGGGCTGGTCAGCCCCAGCATTTT; CDR3: CASSLAGQGAGQPQHF
D: TRBD2; J: TRBJ2-3; size: .; V: TRBV27; DNA: TGTGCCAGCAGTTATACCGGGAGGGCGGGGGGTACGCAGTATTTT; CDR3: CASSYTGRAGGTQYF
D: .; J: TRBJ1-1; size: .; V: TRBV7-3; DNA: TGTGCCAGCAGCCCGCAGGGTTTTCGGTCGGGGAACACTGAAGCTTTCTTT; CDR3: CASSPQGFRSGNTEAFF
D: TRBD1; J: TRBJ1-2; size: .; V: TRBV10-3; DNA: TGTGCCATCACGCCGACAGGGTCCTATGGCTACACCTTC; CDR3: CAITPTGSYGYTF
D: TRBD1; J: TRBJ1-3; size: .; V: TRBV7-2; DNA: TGTGCCAGCAGCCTAAGGGACAGCTCTGGAAACACCATATATTTT; CDR3: CASSLRDSSGNTIYF
D: TRBD1; J: TRBJ2-4; size: .; V: TRBV28; DNA: TGTGCCAGCAGTTTAGGACAGGGCAAAAACATTCAGTACTTC; CDR3: CASSLGQGKNIQYF
D: .; J: TRBJ2-2; size: .; V: TRBV27; DNA: TGTGCCAGCAAGCTAGACTACCCCACCGGGGAGCTGTTTTTT; CDR3: CASKLDYPTGELFF
D: .; J: TRBJ2-5; size: few; V: TRBV11-2; DNA: TGTGCCAGCAGCTTATTCAGCCCCCCGGGGACCCAGTACTTC; CDR3: CASSLFSPPGTQYF
D: TRBD2; J: TRBJ2-7; size: .; V: TRBV2; DNA: TGTGCCAGCATCGTAGCGGGGGGCGTTAGCTCCTACGAGCAGTACTTC; CDR3: CASIVAGGVSSYEQYF
D: TRBD1; J: TRBJ1-3; size: .; V: TRBV5-1; DNA: TGCGCCAGCAGCCTAAGGACAGGGGGTGATTATGGAAACACCATATATTTT; CDR3: CASSLRTGGDYGNTIYF
D: .; J: TRBJ2-5; size: few; V: TRBV2; DNA: TGTGCCGGCCAAGTATCGGGTCCTCCCCAAGAGACCCAGTACTTC; CDR3: CAGQVSGPPQETQYF
D: TRBD1; J: TRBJ1-2; size: .; V: TRBV7-6; DNA: TGTGCCAGCAGCCCCCAACAGGGGGCGATGGGCTACACCTTC; CDR3: CASSPQQGAMGYTF
D: TRBD2; J: TRBJ2-3; size: .; V: TRBV19; DNA: TGTGCCAGTCGCTCAGGGCGGGGGGTAGACTACACAGATACGCAGTATTTT; CDR3: CASRSGRGVDYTDTQYF
D: TRBD1; J: TRBJ2-1; size: .; V: TRBV6-5; DNA: TGTGCCAGCAGTTGGGACAGGGCCATTTACAATGAGCAGTTCTTC; CDR3: CASSWDRAIYNEQFF
D: .; J: TRBJ2-2; size: .; V: TRBV13; DNA: TGTGCCAGCAGGTCATATTCCTACAGGGAGAAGAACACCGGGGAGCTGTTTTTT; CDR3: CASRSYSYREKNTGELFF
D: TRBD2; J: TRBJ2-1; size: .; V: TRBV3-1/TRBV3-2; DNA: TGTGCCAGCAGCCTCAGAGGGACTAGCGGGTACAATGAGCAGTTCTTC; CDR3: CASSLRGTSGYNEQFF
D: .; J: TRBJ1-3; size: .; V: TRBV27; DNA: TGTGCCAGCAGTCCCCTCGGTAAAGGGAGTACCGGAAACACCATATATTTT; CDR3: CASSPLGKGSTGNTIYF
D: .; J: TRBJ1-5; size: .; V: TRBV6-1; DNA: TGTGCCAGCAGTGACAACAGGGCAAATCAGCCCCAGCATTTT; CDR3: CASSDNRANQPQHF
D: .; J: TRBJ2-2; size: few; V: TRBV6-5; DNA: TGTGCCAGCAGTTTAACAGGGTACCCCAAGACCGGGGAGCTGTTTTTT; CDR3: CASSLTGYPKTGELFF
D: TRBD1; J: TRBJ1-2; size: .; V: TRBV4-1; DNA: TGCGCCAGCAGCCAAGTCTTACCGGGACAGGGGGCAAACTATGGCTACACCTTC; CDR3: CASSQVLPGQGANYGYTF
D: TRBD2; J: TRBJ2-7; size: once; V: TRBV6-5; DNA: TGTGCCAGCAGTCCTAGGGAGCTAGCGGGCTACGAGCAGTACTTC; CDR3: CASSPRELAGYEQYF
D: .; J: TRBJ1-2; size: .; V: TRBV6-5; DNA: TGTGCCAGCACCGAAAGCCAGGGCGTCAACTATGGCTACACCTTC; CDR3: CASTESQGVNYGYTF
D: .; J: TRBJ2-2; size: .; V: TRBV19; DNA: TGTGCCAGTAACTCAGGCAGGGTGGGCACCGGGGAGCTGTTTTTT; CDR3: CASNSGRVGTGELFF
D: .; J: TRBJ1-1; size: .; V: TRBV28; DNA: TGTGCCAGCACTCTACAGGGTTTCTTTGAAGCTTTCTTT; CDR3: CASTLQGFFEAFF
D: TRBD1; J: TRBJ1-4; size: .; V: TRBV18; DNA: TGTGCCAGCTCACCAGAGTTGACAGGGATTAATGAAAAACTGTTTTTT; CDR3: CASSPELTGINEKLFF
D: TRBD1; J: TRBJ2-2; size: .; V: TRBV6-5; DNA: TGTGCCAGCAGGCCCGGGACAGGGCCCACCGGGGAGCTGTTTTTT; CDR3: CASRPGTGPTGELFF
D: TRBD2; J: TRBJ2-2; size: .; V: TRBV5-1; DNA: TGCGCCAGCAGCTGGCTAGCGGCCGCGAACACCGGGGAGCTGTTTTTT; CDR3: CASSWLAAANTGELFF
D: TRBD2; J: TRBJ2-7; size: once; V: TRBV19; DNA: TGTGCCAGTACCGGGAGGGCCCATTCCTCCTACGAGCAGTACTTC; CDR3: CASTGRAHSSYEQYF
D: .; J: TRBJ1-4; size: .; V: TRBV7-9; DNA: TGTGCCAGCACTTCATATGAAAAACTGTTTTTT; CDR3: CASTSYEKLFF
D: TRBD2; J: TRBJ2-1; size: once; V: TRBV9; DNA: TGTGCCAGCAGCGTATCGCGGGGGGCCTACAATGAGCAGTTCTTC; CDR3: CASSVSRGAYNEQFF
D: .; J: TRBJ2-2; size: .; V: TRBV5-1; DNA: TGCGCCAGCAGCCCCCTGGCAGGGAACACCGGGGAGCTGTTTTTT; CDR3: CASSPLAGNTGELFF
D: .; J: TRBJ1-4; size: .; V: TRBV3-1/TRBV3-2; DNA: TGTGCCAGCAGCCAAGCCCCTGCTAATGAAAAACTGTTTTTT; CDR3: CASSQAPANEKLFF
D: .; J: TRBJ2-7; size: .; V: TRBV5-1; DNA: TGCGCCAGCAGCTCCGGGTCGGTTGCGGGTTACGAGCAGTACTTC; CDR3: CASSSGSVAGYEQYF